A selection of T cell receptor beta chains follows, all from one sample in a study of shared clonotypes between healthy human individuals. TCRdb keeps only in-frame clones here, not all; method: immunoSEQ multiplex PCR. Among about 2,200,000 clones listed, around 93% were seen once. Sequencing used naive CD8+ T cells from PBMCs. The receptors stem from a young man in good health. Some clones in this sample may be carry-over from other donors' samples. Both conserved end residues are part of each CDR3. The D gene is left open where the match is weak. Clone size appears in some rows only: once, few, many, or a class for an expanded clone.

clone_size: .
d_call: TRBD2
v_call: TRBV9
j_call: TRBJ2-1
cdr3_nt: TGTGCCAGCAGTCGGGGGGGACTTGAGCAGTTCTTC
cdr3_aa: CASSRGGLEQFF

clone_size: .
d_call: .
v_call: TRBV28
j_call: TRBJ2-7
cdr3_nt: TGTGCCAGCAGAGACCGACAGGACTACGAGCAGTACTTC
cdr3_aa: CASRDRQDYEQYF

clone_size: .
d_call: .
v_call: TRBV6-5
j_call: TRBJ2-7
cdr3_nt: TGTGCCAGCAGTTACTCCCCGACAGTCGAGCAGTACTTC
cdr3_aa: CASSYSPTVEQYF

clone_size: .
d_call: .
v_call: TRBV27
j_call: TRBJ1-5
cdr3_nt: TGTGCCAGCAGTTTATCGACGGGGGGCAATCAGCCCCAGCATTTT
cdr3_aa: CASSLSTGGNQPQHF

clone_size: .
d_call: .
v_call: TRBV11-2
j_call: TRBJ1-4
cdr3_nt: TGTGCCAGCAGCTTACTCTCGCCAGGGGCTCTAAATGAAAAACTGTTTTTT
cdr3_aa: CASSLLSPGALNEKLFF

clone_size: once
d_call: .
v_call: TRBV7-2
j_call: TRBJ2-3
cdr3_nt: TGTGCCAGCAGCTTAGTGGTGGGCCGGAACACAGATACGCAGTATTTT
cdr3_aa: CASSLVVGRNTDTQYF

clone_size: .
d_call: TRBD1
v_call: TRBV4-3
j_call: TRBJ1-5
cdr3_nt: TGCGCCAGCAGCCGGTTGACAGGGGTCAATCAGCCCCAGCATTTT
cdr3_aa: CASSRLTGVNQPQHF

clone_size: .
d_call: TRBD2
v_call: TRBV29-1
j_call: TRBJ2-1
cdr3_nt: TGCAGCGTCAACGGACTAGCGGGAGAGGGCTCCTACAATGAGCAGTTCTTC
cdr3_aa: CSVNGLAGEGSYNEQFF

clone_size: .
d_call: .
v_call: TRBV4-2
j_call: TRBJ2-5
cdr3_nt: TGTGCCAGCAGCCAAAGTAGAGAGACCCAGTACTTC
cdr3_aa: CASSQSRETQYF

clone_size: .
d_call: .
v_call: TRBV15
j_call: TRBJ1-5
cdr3_nt: TGTGCCACCAGCAGGGGGACGCTGGGCAATCAGCCCCAGCATTTT
cdr3_aa: CATSRGTLGNQPQHF

clone_size: .
d_call: TRBD2
v_call: TRBV4-3
j_call: TRBJ2-5
cdr3_nt: TGCGCCAGCAGCCAGGCTAGCGGGAGGTCGAGGGAAGAGACCCAGTACTTC
cdr3_aa: CASSQASGRSREETQYF

clone_size: .
d_call: TRBD1
v_call: TRBV6-1
j_call: TRBJ1-5
cdr3_nt: TGTGCCAGCAGTGACCGCATGGCTCGAACAGGGGTGGATTGGAATCAGCCCCAGCATTTT
cdr3_aa: CASSDRMARTGVDWNQPQHF

clone_size: once
d_call: .
v_call: TRBV27
j_call: TRBJ1-1
cdr3_nt: TGTGCCAGCAGTTTATCCGGAGGACCTGAGGCTTTCTTT
cdr3_aa: CASSLSGGPEAFF

clone_size: .
d_call: .
v_call: TRBV5-1
j_call: TRBJ2-7
cdr3_nt: TGCGCCAGCAGCTTAGGCGGGATACCCTACGAGCAGTACTTC
cdr3_aa: CASSLGGIPYEQYF

clone_size: .
d_call: TRBD1
v_call: TRBV28
j_call: TRBJ2-7
cdr3_nt: TGTGCCAGCAGTTTTTTCCACACAGGGGGCGAGCAGTACTTC
cdr3_aa: CASSFFHTGGEQYF

clone_size: .
d_call: .
v_call: TRBV7-9
j_call: TRBJ2-3
cdr3_nt: TGTGCCAGCAGCTTAGCGCGGCTAGCAGATACGCAGTATTTT
cdr3_aa: CASSLARLADTQYF